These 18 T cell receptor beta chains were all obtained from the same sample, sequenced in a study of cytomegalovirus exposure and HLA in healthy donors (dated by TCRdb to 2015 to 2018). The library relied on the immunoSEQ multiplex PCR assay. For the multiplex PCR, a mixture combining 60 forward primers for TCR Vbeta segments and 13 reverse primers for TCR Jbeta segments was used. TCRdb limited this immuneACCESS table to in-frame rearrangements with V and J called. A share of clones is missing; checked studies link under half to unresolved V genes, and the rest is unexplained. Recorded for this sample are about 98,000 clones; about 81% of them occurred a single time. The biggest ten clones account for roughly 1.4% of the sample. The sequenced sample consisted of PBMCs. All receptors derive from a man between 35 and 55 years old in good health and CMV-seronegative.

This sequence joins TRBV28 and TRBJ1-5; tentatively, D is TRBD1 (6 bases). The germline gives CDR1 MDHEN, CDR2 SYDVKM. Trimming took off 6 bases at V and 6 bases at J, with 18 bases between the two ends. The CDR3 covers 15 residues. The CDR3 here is CASREQGSIRQPQHF. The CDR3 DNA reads TGTGCCAGCAGGGAACAGGGTTCAATCCGTCAGCCCCAGCATTTT.

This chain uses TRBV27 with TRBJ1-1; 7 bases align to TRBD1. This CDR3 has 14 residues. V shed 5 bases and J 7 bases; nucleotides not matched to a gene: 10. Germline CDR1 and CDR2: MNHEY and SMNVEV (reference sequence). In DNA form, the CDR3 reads TGTGCCAGCAGTGGCCGACAGGGTGGCTTTGAAGCTTTCTTT. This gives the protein CASSGRQGGFEAFF.

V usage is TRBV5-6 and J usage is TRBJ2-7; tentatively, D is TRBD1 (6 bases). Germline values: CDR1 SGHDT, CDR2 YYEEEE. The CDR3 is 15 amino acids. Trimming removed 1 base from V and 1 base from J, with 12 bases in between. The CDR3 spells CASSLRVTGSYEQYF. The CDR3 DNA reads TGTGCCAGCAGCTTGCGAGTGACAGGATCCTACGAGCAGTACTTC. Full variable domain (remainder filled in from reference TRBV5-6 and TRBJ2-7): DAGVTQSPTHLIKTRGQQVTLRCSPKSGHDTVSWYQQALGQGPQFIFQYYEEEERQRGNFPDRFSGHQFPNYSSELNVNALLLGDSALYLCASSLRVTGSYEQYFGPGTRLTVT.

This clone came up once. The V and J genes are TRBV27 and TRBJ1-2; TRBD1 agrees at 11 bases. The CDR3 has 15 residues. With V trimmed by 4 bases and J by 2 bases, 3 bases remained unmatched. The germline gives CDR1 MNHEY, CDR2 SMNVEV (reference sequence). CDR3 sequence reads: CASSYRDRGNYGYTF. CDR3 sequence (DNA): TGTGCCAGCAGTTATCGGGACAGGGGGAACTATGGCTACACCTTC.

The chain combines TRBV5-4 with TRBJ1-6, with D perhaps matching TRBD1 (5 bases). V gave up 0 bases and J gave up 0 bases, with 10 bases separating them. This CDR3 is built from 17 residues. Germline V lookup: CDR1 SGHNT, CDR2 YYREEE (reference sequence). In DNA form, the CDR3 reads TGTGCCAGCAGCTTGGTGACAGCGAGCTCCTATAATTCACCCCTCCACTTT. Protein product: CASSLVTASSYNSPLHF.

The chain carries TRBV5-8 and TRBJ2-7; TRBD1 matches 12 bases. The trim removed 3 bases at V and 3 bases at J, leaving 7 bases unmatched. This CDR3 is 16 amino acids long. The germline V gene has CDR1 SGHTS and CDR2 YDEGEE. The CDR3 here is CASSWGTGGEYYEQYF. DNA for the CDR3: TGTGCCAGCAGCTGGGGGACAGGGGGCGAATACTACGAGCAGTACTTC.

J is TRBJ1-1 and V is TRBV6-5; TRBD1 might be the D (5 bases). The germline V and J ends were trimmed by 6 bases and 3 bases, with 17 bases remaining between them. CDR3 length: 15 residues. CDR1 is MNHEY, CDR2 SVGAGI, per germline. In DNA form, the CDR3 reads TGTGCCAGCAGAGCCTCCCTGGGGGGTTACACTGAAGCTTTCTTT. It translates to CASRASLGGYTEAFF.

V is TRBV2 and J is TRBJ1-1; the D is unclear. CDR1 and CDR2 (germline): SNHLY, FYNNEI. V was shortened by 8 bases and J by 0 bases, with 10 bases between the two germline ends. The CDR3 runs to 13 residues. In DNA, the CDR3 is TGTGCCAGCCCTGCGGGCCTGAACACTGAAGCTTTCTTT. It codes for CASPAGLNTEAFF. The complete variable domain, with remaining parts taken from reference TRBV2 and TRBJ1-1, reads EPEVTQTPSHQVTQMGQEVILRCVPISNHLYFYWYRQILGQKVEFLVSFYNNEISEKSEIFDDQFSVERPDGSNFTLKIRSTKLEDSAMYFCASPAGLNTEAFFGQGTRLTVV.

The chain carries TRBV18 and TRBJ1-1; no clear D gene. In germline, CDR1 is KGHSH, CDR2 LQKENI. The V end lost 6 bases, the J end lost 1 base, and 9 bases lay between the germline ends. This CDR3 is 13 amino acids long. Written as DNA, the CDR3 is TGTGCCAGCTCGGGAGGACCGAACACTGAAGCTTTCTTT. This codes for CASSGGPNTEAFF.

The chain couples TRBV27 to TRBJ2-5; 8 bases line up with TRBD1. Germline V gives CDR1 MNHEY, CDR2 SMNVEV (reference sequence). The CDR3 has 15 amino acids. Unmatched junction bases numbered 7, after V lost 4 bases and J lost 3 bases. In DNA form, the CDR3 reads TGTGCCAGCAGTTCCCCCGGACAGGGCGAAGAGACCCAGTACTTC. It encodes CASSSPGQGEETQYF.

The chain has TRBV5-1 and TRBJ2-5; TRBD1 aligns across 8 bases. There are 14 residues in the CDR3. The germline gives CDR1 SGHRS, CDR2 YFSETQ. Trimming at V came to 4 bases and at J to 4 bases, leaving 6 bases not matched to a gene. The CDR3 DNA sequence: TGCGCCAGCAGCCCGGCAGGGGGCCTAGAGACCCAGTACTTC. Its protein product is CASSPAGGLETQYF.

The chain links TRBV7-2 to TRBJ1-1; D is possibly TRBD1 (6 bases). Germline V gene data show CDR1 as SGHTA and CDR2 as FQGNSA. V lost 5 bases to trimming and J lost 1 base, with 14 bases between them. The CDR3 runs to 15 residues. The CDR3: CASSKPGHTNTEAFF. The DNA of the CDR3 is TGTGCCAGCAGCAAACCGGGACATACGAACACTGAAGCTTTCTTT.

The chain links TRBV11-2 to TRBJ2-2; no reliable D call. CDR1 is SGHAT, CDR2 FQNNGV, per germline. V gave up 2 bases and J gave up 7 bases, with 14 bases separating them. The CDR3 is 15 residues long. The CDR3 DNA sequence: TGTGCCAGCAGCTTATCGCAGGTCAGCCTCGGGGAGCTGTTTTTT. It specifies CASSLSQVSLGELFF.

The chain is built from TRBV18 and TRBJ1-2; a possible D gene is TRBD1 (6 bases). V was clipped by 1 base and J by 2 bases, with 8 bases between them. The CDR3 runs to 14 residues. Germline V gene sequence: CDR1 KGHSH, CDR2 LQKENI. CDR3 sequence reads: CASSPRTGNYGYTF. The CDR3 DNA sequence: TGTGCCAGCTCACCACGAACAGGGAACTATGGCTACACCTTC.

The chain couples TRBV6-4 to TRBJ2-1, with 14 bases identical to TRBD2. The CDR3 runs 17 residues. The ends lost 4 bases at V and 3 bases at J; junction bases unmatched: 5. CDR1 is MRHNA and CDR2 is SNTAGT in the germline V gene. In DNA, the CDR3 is TGTGCCAGCAGTGGCAGGACTAGCGGGGGGTACTACAATGAGCAGTTCTTC. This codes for CASSGRTSGGYYNEQFF.

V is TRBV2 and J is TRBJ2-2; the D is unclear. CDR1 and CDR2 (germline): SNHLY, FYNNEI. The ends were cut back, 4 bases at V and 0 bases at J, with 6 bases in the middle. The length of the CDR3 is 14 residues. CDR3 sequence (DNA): TGTGCCAGCAGTGCCCAGACGAACACCGGGGAGCTGTTTTTT. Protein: CASSAQTNTGELFF.

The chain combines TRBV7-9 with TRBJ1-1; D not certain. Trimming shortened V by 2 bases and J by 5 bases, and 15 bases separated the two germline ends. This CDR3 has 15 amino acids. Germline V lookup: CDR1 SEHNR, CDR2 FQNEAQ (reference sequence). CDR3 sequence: CASSLTAPGATEAFF. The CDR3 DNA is TGTGCCAGCAGCTTAACCGCTCCGGGAGCAACTGAAGCTTTCTTT. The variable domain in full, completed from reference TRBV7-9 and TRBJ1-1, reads DTGVSQNPRHKITKRGQNVTFRCDPISEHNRLYWYRQTLGQGPEFLTYFQNEAQLEKSRLLSDRFSAERPKGSFSTLEIQRTEQGDSAMYLCASSLTAPGATEAFFGQGTRLTVV.

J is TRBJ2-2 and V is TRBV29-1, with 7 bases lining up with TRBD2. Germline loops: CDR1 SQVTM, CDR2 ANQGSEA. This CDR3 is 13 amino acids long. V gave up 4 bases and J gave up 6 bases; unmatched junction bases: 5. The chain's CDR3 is CSVVRGLAGELFF. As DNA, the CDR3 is TGCAGCGTTGTGCGGGGGTTGGCCGGGGAGCTGTTTTTT.